This TCR beta chain was retrieved from a study of monozygotic twins with inflammatory bowel disease. Staff drew an approximately 2.6 ml blood sample from each donor. The CDR3 loop spans 17 amino acids. The germline gives CDR1 LNHNV, CDR2 YYDKDF (reference sequence). TCRdb reprocessed the 5' RACE reads, with one entry per CDR3 protein and no DNA. Here the sample table reports 90,000 to 110,000 distinct CDR3 sequences. The clonotype comes from a human donor with ulcerative colitis or Crohn's disease, or a healthy co-twin of an affected twin (not recorded which). The sample was blood. This sequence joins TRBV15 and TRBJ2-7; TCRdb's D call of TRBD2 is untestable without DNA. CDR3 loop: CATSRDLGELVTYEQYF.